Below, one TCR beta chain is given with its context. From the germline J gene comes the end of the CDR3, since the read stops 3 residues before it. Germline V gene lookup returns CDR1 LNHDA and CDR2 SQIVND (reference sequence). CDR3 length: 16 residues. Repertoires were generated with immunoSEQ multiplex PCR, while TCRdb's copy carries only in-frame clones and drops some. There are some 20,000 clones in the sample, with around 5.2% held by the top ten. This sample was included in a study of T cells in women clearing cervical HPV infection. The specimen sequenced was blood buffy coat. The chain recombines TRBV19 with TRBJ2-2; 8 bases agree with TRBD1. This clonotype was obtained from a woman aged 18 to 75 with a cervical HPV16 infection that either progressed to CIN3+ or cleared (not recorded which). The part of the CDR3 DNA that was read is TGTGCCAGTAGTATATTGGACGCGACAGGGGCTGAAAAG. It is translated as CASSILDATGAEK. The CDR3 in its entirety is CASSILDATGAEKLFF.